Listed here are 27 T cell receptor beta chains from one sample, sequenced in a study of T cells after yellow fever vaccination. TCRdb fed the 5' RACE reads into MiXCR, producing one record per CDR3 protein. Altogether tens of thousands of distinct CDR3 sequences are present, 7% to 8.5% being singletons, with the ten largest covering around 28%. The material was CD8+ T cells sorted from PBMCs, obtained roughly 15 days after the first yellow fever vaccination. The origin of the receptors is a man between 18 and 35 years old who received the YFV17D yellow fever vaccine.

This clonotype was picked up many times. This sequence joins TRBV5-1 and TRBJ2-3; 10 bases are shared with TRBD1. The CDR3 is 16 amino acids. V shed 4 bases and J 4 bases; nucleotides not matched to a gene: 9. Germline CDR1 SGHRS, CDR2 YFSETQ. The CDR3 nucleotides are TGCGCCAGCAGCCCGGGCCCCGGGACAGGGGCAGATACGCAGTATTTT. Protein: CASSPGPGTGADTQYF.

The table lists this clonotype with many counts. The rearrangement joins TRBV29-1 to TRBJ2-2, with 11 bases matching TRBD2. CDR1 and CDR2 from the germline V gene are SQVTM and ANQGSEA. V lost 6 bases, J lost 0 bases, and 6 bases stayed unmatched. This CDR3 comprises 16 residues. The CDR3: CSVLTSGVTNTGELFF. CDR3 nucleotide sequence: TGCAGCGTCCTGACTAGCGGGGTGACGAACACCGGGGAGCTGTTTTTT.

In the case of this clonotype: Mismatch with germline at one junction end may stem from a read error. V is TRBV12-3 or TRBV12-4 and J is TRBJ1-4; no clear D gene. This CDR3 contains 11 residues. In DNA, the CDR3 is TGTGCCATCAGTTTAGGCGAAAAACTGTTTTTT. Translated, it gives CAISLGEKLFF.

This clonotype came up many times. The chain joins TRBV7-9 to TRBJ2-3; D is ambiguous. This CDR3 is 16 amino acids long. Trimming removed 2 bases at V and 0 bases at J, with 12 bases between. The germline CDR1 and CDR2 sequences are SEHNR and FQNEAQ (reference sequence). The CDR3 nucleotides are TGTGCCAGCAGCTTATCGGACGCTCCTAGCACAGATACGCAGTATTTT. Its translation is CASSLSDAPSTDTQYF.

This clonotype appeared a few times. The chain combines TRBV5-4 with TRBJ1-3; no definite D call. Germline lookup yields CDR1 SGHNT and CDR2 YYREEE (reference sequence). CDR3 length: 17 residues. Trimming took off 0 bases at V and 0 bases at J, with 13 bases between the two ends. The CDR3 coding sequence is TGTGCCAGCAGCTTGGTACTGACCGAAACCTCTGGAAACACCATATATTTT. This codes for CASSLVLTETSGNTIYF.

This clonotype showed up many times. V gene TRBV5-1 combines with J gene TRBJ2-7; TRBD1 matches 7 bases. This CDR3 region has 14 residues. Germline V CDR1 and CDR2: SGHRS, YFSETQ. V lost 5 bases to trimming and J lost 3 bases; unmatched junction nucleotides: 8. In DNA form, the CDR3 reads TGCGCCAGCAGACCCACGGGACAGTTCTACGAGCAGTACTTC. Amino acid sequence: CASRPTGQFYEQYF.

There are many counts of this clonotype. V is TRBV12-3 or TRBV12-4 and J is TRBJ2-7, with D perhaps matching TRBD2 (6 bases). Trimming cost V 3 bases and J 6 bases, with 15 bases left between them. The CDR3 spans 14 residues. DNA of the CDR3: TGTGCCAGCAGTTTGACGGCGGAGGGTACCGAGCAGTACGTC. Protein: CASSLTAEGTEQYV.

This clonotype was counted ten times or more. The J gene is TRBJ2-1, the V gene TRBV12-3 or TRBV12-4; D gene unclear. The V end was cut by 0 bases, the J end by 6 bases, with 6 bases between. This CDR3 spans 13 amino acids. In nucleotides, the CDR3 is TGTGCCAGCAGTTTAGCTGGCAGCAATGAGCAGTTCTTC. The encoded protein is CASSLAGSNEQFF.

This clonotype was detected many times. The gene calls are TRBV6-5 and TRBJ1-5; unclear D gene. Germline CDR1 and CDR2: MNHEY and SVGAGI. V was trimmed by 3 bases and J by 4 bases, leaving 10 bases between them. This CDR3 contains 14 residues. The CDR3 DNA reads as TGTGCCAGCAGTTATAGCAATAGTAATCAGCCCCAGCATTTT. Translation gives CASSYSNSNQPQHF.

This clonotype came up many times. The chain links TRBV12-3 or TRBV12-4 to TRBJ1-1; the D gene is possibly TRBD1 (6 bases). The CDR3 length is 13 residues. V gave up 1 base and J gave up 8 bases, with 11 bases separating them. The CDR3 nucleotides are TGTGCCAGCAGTTTAGGACAGGCTCCAGAAGCTTTCTTT. Amino acid sequence: CASSLGQAPEAFF.

This clonotype came up many times. The rearrangement links TRBV9 to TRBJ2-3, with TRBD2 identical over 7 bases. Per germline, CDR1 SGDLS and CDR2 YYNGEE. V gave up 4 bases and J gave up 1 base; unmatched junction bases: 3. The CDR3 spans 14 residues. The CDR3 DNA sequence: TGTGCCAGCAGCCCCCGGGGGGGCACAGATACGCAGTATTTT. Amino acid sequence: CASSPRGGTDTQYF.

Ten or more counts support this clonotype. V and J are TRBV29-1 and TRBJ1-2, with 9 bases fitting TRBD1. This CDR3 has 13 amino acids. J gave up 4 bases and V 4 bases, and 4 bases lay outside the gene matches. CDR1 and CDR2 (germline): SQVTM, ANQGSEA. CDR3 residues: CSVADRGVYGYTF. DNA for the CDR3: TGCAGCGTTGCTGACAGGGGGGTCTATGGCTACACCTTC.

This clonotype was recorded many times. The gene calls are TRBV5-1 and TRBJ2-2, with D hard to call. The germline V and J ends were trimmed by 1 base and 6 bases, with 7 bases remaining between them. This CDR3 has 13 amino acids. Germline CDR1 reads SGHRS; CDR2 reads YFSETQ. The CDR3 protein is CASSLIAPGELFF. As DNA, the CDR3 is TGCGCCAGCAGCTTGATCGCCCCCGGGGAGCTGTTTTTT.

This clonotype has at least ten counts. The genes are TRBV6-5 and TRBJ1-1, with D unresolved. V lost 2 bases to trimming and J lost 8 bases, with 6 bases between them. The CDR3 has 11 residues. Germline CDR1 and CDR2: MNHEY and SVGAGI. DNA for the CDR3: TGTGCCAGCAGTTACGGGATAGAAGCTTTCTTT. Translation gives CASSYGIEAFF.

At least ten counts were recorded for this clonotype. V and J are TRBV10-3 and TRBJ2-1; D might be TRBD1 (6 bases). In germline, CDR1 is ENHRY, CDR2 SYGVKD. Deletions cut 8 bases from V and 2 bases from J, with 22 bases between. This CDR3 comprises 17 residues. CDR3 nucleotide sequence: TGTGCCATCGCTTCGGGACAAAGATTAATGGCCTACAATGAGCAGTTCTTC. Protein sequence: CAIASGQRLMAYNEQFF.

The table lists this clonotype with many counts. V is TRBV7-9 and J is TRBJ1-1; D ambiguous. Germline loops: CDR1 SEHNR, CDR2 FQNEAQ (reference sequence). The CDR3 length is 15 residues. Trimming shortened V by 5 bases and J by 3 bases, and 16 bases separated the two germline ends. This CDR3 reads CASSPALGEYTEAFF. The CDR3 coding sequence is TGTGCCAGCAGCCCGGCCCTCGGGGAGTACACTGAAGCTTTCTTT.

This clonotype came up many times. The gene calls are TRBV5-6 and TRBJ2-7; 7 bases fit TRBD1. The junction had 5 bases not matched to a gene; V was cut back by 2 bases and J by 0 bases. The CDR3 has 15 residues. Germline CDR1 reads SGHDT; CDR2 reads YYEEEE. The CDR3: CASSFGTASSYEQYV. The CDR3 DNA reads TGTGCCAGCAGCTTCGGGACAGCCAGCTCCTACGAGCAGTACGTC.

The rearrangement links TRBV6-2 or TRBV6-3 to TRBJ1-2, with TRBD1 identical over 7 bases. CDR1 is MNHEY and CDR2 is SVGEGT in the germline V gene. This CDR3 comprises 15 residues. Germline trimming cut 0 bases from V and 6 bases from J; bases unmatched to any gene: 7. Here the CDR3 reads CASSYSGRGKDGYTF. DNA for the CDR3: TGTGCCAGCAGTTACTCGGGCAGGGGGAAGGATGGCTACACCTTC.

The chain employs TRBV2 and TRBJ2-1, with D possibly TRBD2 on 5 matching bases. This CDR3 is built from 13 residues. The germline V gene has CDR1 SNHLY and CDR2 FYNNEI. V dropped 4 bases and J dropped 6 bases, with 10 bases sitting between them. The CDR3 bases are TGTGCCAGCAGTGTGAGCGGCCTCAATGAGCAGTTCTTC. Protein product: CASSVSGLNEQFF.

The chain combines TRBV12-3 or TRBV12-4 with TRBJ1-2; D is uncertain. V lost 7 bases, J lost 7 bases, and 10 bases lay in between. This CDR3 region has 11 residues. The CDR3 protein is CASTPRSGYTF. The DNA for the CDR3 is TGTGCCAGCACCCCACGAAGTGGCTACACCTTC.

This clonotype was seen more than once but under ten times. The gene calls are TRBV19 and TRBJ2-3; D perhaps matches TRBD2 (6 bases). V lost 6 bases to trimming and J lost 2 bases, with 12 bases between them. In germline, CDR1 is LNHDA, CDR2 SQIVND (reference sequence). The CDR3 has 14 amino acids. CDR3 nucleotide sequence: TGTGCCAGTAGAAGGCGGGGATACACAGATACGCAGTATTTT. Its protein is CASRRRGYTDTQYF.

This clonotype was observed at least ten times. This chain links TRBV25-1 with TRBJ1-6, with D unclear. The CDR3 sequence is 10 residues long. With 5 bases removed from V and 15 bases from J, the gap between germline ends came to 8 bases. Germline assignment: CDR1 MGHDK and CDR2 SYGVNS. The CDR3 spells CASSNHVLHF. The CDR3, as DNA: TGTGCCAGCAGTAACCATGTCCTCCACTTT.

The chain couples TRBV7-9 to TRBJ2-7, with a tentative D call TRBD1 (5 bases). The V gene lost 3 bases and the J gene lost 2 bases, with 11 bases spanning the gap. The CDR3 loop spans 14 amino acids. CDR1 and CDR2 (germline): SEHNR, FQNEAQ (reference sequence). The CDR3 region is CASSFSGQAYEQYF. Written as DNA, the CDR3 is TGTGCCAGCAGCTTCTCCGGACAAGCCTACGAGCAGTACTTC.

The table lists this clonotype with many counts. This chain links TRBV6-4 with TRBJ2-2, with 9 bases aligning to TRBD1. Germline CDR1 MRHNA, CDR2 SNTAGT. Unmatched junction bases numbered 0, after V lost 0 bases and J lost 7 bases. The CDR3 has 14 residues. CDR3 DNA: TGTGCCAGCAGTGACTCGACAGGGGGCGGGGAGCTGTTTTTT. It codes for CASSDSTGGGELFF.

The CDR3 loop is CAISGTGGSGANVLTF. CDR3 nucleotides: TGTGCCATCAGCGGGACAGGGGGATCTGGGGCCAACGTCCTGACTTTC. The chain has TRBV10-3 and TRBJ2-6; 11 bases are shared with TRBD1. Germline V gene data show CDR1 as ENHRY and CDR2 as SYGVKD. The CDR3 is made up of 16 amino acids. V was clipped by 6 bases and J by 1 base; unmatched bases: 2.

This clonotype has ten or more counts. This chain connects TRBV12-3 or TRBV12-4 to TRBJ1-1; 8 nucleotides align to TRBD1. With 5 bases clipped from V and 3 bases from J, the junction kept 8 bases outside the gene matches. The CDR3 consists of 15 residues. The CDR3 coding sequence is TGTGCCAGCAGTCCTGGGACAGGATTCTACACTGAAGCTTTCTTT. Translating gives CASSPGTGFYTEAFF.

This clonotype was counted a few times. This sequence joins TRBV20-1 and TRBJ2-1; 7 positions agree with TRBD1. Losses at the gene ends were 0 bases for V and 2 bases for J; bases not matched to a gene: 7. CDR1 and CDR2 (germline): DFQATT, SNEGSKA (reference sequence). The CDR3 has 16 amino acids. The CDR3 here is CSARDSKGATYNEQFF. DNA of the CDR3: TGCAGTGCTAGAGATAGTAAGGGGGCAACCTACAATGAGCAGTTCTTC.